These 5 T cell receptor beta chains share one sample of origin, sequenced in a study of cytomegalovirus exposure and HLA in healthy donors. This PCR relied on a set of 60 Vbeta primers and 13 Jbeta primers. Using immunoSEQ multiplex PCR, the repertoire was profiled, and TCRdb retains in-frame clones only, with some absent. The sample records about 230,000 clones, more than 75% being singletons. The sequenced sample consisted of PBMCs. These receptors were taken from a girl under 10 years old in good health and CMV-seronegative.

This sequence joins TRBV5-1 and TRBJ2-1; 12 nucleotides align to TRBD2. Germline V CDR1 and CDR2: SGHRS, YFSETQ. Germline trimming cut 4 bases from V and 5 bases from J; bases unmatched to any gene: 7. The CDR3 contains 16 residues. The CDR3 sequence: CASSPTSGRRDNEQFF. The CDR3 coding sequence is TGCGCCAGCAGCCCCACTAGCGGGAGGCGGGACAATGAGCAGTTCTTC.

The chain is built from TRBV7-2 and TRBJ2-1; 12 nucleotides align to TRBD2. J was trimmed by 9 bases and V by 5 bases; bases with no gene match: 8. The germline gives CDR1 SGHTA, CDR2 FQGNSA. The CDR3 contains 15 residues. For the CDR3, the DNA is TGTGCCAGCAGCCTGGCTAGCGGGGGGGCGGTTGAGCAGTTCTTC. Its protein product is CASSLASGGAVEQFF. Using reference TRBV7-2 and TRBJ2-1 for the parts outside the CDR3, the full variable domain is GAGVSQSPSNKVTEKGKDVELRCDPISGHTALYWYRQSLGQGLEFLIYFQGNSAPDKSGLPSDRFSAERTGGSVSTLTIQRTQQEDSAVYLCASSLASGGAVEQFFGPGTRLTVL.

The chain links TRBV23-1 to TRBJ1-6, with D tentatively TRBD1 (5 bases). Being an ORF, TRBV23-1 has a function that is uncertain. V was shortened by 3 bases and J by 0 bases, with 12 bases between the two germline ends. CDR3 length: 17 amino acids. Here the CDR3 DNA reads TGCGCCAGCAGTCATAGGAGGGGCAGCTCCTATAATTCACCCCTCCACTTT. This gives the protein CASSHRRGSSYNSPLHF.

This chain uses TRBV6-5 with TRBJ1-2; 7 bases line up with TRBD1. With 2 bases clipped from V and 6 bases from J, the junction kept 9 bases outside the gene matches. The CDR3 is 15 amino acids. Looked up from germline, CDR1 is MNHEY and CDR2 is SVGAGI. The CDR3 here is CASSYQTDRTDGYTF. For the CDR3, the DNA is TGTGCCAGCAGTTACCAGACGGACAGGACGGATGGCTACACCTTC.

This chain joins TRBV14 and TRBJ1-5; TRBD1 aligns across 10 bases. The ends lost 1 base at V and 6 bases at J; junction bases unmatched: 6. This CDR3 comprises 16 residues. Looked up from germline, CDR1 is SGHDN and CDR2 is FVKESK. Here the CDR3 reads CASSQVCDRGLQPQHF. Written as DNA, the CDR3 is TGTGCCAGCAGCCAAGTCTGCGACAGGGGGCTTCAGCCCCAGCATTTT.